This T cell receptor beta chain appears in the sequencing data of a study of shared clonotypes between healthy human individuals. The study's findings and limits: An effect of sequencing depth on clonotype sharing among donors was expected.

Trimming removed 5 bases at V and 4 bases at J, with 10 bases between. Germline loops: CDR1 SGHTA, CDR2 FQGTGA. The CDR3 is 13 amino acids. In the case of this clone: Its antigen is undetermined.

Those who donated were healthy HIV-negative adults, with no recent acute infections or vaccinations reported. Every donor, a Caucasian adult, lived in Nashville, Tennessee. Some clones are missing from TCRdb's copy, which holds only in-frame ones; the method was immunoSEQ multiplex PCR. The table lists approximately 640,000 clones, roughly 87% of them singletons. The source is a man between 18 and 29 years old in good health. Some clones in this sample may be carry-over from other donors' samples. J is TRBJ2-3 and V is TRBV7-3, with D uncertain. The sample comprised memory CD8+ T cells from PBMCs. The subset: CD45RO+ cells pooled with CCR7-negative TemRA cells. The CDR3 reads CASSPSPADTQYF. CDR3 nucleotide sequence: TGTGCCAGCAGCCCTTCGCCCGCAGATACGCAGTATTTT.